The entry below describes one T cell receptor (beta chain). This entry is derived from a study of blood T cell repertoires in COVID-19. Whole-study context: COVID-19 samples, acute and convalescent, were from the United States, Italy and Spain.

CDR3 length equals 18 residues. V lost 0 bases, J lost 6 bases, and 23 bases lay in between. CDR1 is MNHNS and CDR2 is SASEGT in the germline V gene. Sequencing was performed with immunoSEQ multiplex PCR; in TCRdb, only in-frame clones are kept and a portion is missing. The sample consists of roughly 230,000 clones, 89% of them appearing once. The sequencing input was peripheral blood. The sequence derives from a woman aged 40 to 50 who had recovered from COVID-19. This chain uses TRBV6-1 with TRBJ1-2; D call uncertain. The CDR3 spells CASSEAEALPLGPDGYTF. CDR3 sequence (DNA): TGTGCCAGCAGTGAAGCGGAGGCCCTTCCTTTGGGCCCCGATGGCTACACCTTC.